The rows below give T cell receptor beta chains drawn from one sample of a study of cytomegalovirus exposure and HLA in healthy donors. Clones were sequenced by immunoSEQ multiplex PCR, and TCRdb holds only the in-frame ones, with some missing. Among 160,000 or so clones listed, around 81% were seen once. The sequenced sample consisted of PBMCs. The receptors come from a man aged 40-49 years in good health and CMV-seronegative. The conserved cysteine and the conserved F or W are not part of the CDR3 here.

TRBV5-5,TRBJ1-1,ASSRPAGGPEAF
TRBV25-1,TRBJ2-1,ASNRGGLYNEQF
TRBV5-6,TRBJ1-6,ASSRGQGDSPLH
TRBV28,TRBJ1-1,ASSLYESENTEAF
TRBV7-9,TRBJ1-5,SSSSPGQPQH
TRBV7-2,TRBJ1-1,ASSSDTEAF
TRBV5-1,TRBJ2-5,ASSLVTGGGRETQY
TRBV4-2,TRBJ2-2,ASSHTGQNTGELF
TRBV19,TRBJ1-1,ASTRTGENTEAF
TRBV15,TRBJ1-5,ATSRGDGNQPQH
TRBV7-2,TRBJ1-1,ASSLRTEVAF
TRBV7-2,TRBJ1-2,ASSSSGVPGYGYT
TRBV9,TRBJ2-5,ASSVDSGGWETQY
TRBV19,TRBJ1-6,ASSIGSSYNSPLH
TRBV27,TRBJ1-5,ASSTGEMPQH
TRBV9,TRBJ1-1,ASSLIKGGGSTEAF
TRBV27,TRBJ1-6,ASSSSYWGDNSPLH
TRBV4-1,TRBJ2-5,ASSQGPDDPRETQY
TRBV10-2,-,ATSPGADEQY
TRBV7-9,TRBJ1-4,ASSFGQGGEKLF
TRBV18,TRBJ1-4,ASSPGPTGNEKLF
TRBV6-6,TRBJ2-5,ASSSGLDGTQY
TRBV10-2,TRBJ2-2,ASSGTSGGLNTGELF
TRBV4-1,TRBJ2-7,ASSQDMAGGPYEQY
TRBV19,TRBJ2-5,ASSIAGGAGRETQY